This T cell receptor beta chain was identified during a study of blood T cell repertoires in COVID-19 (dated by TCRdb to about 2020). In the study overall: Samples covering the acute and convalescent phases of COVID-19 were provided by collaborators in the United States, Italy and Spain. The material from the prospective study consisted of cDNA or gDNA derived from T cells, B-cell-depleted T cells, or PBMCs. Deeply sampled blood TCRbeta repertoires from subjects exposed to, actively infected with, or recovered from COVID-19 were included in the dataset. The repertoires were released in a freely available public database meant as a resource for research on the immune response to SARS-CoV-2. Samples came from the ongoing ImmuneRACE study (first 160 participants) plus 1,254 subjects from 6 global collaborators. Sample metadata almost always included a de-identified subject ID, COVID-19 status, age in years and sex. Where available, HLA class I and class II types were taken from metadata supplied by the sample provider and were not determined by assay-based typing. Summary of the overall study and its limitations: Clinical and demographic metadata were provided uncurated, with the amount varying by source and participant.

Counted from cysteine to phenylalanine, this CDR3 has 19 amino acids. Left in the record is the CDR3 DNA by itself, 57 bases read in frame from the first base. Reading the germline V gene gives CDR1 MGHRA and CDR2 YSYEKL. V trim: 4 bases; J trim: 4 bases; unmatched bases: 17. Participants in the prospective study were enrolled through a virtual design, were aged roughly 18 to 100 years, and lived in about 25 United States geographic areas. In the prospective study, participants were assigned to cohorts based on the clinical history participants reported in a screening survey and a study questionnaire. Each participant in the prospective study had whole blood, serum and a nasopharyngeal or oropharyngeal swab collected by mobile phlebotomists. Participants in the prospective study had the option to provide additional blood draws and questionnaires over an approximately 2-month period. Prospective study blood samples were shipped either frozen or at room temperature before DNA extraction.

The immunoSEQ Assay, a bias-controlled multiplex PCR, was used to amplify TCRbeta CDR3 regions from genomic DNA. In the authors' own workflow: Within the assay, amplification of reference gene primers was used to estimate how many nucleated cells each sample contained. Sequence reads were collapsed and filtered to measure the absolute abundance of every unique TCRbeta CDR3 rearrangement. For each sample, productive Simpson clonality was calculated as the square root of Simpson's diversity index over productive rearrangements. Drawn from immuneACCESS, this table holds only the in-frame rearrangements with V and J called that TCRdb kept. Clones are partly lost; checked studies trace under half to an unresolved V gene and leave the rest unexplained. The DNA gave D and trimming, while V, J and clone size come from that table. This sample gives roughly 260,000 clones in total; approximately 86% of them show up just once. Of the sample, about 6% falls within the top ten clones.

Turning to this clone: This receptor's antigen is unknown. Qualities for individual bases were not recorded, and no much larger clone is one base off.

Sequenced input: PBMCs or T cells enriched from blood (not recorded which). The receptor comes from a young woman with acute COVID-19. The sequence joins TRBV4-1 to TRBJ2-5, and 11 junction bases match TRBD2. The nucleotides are TGCGCCAGCAGCCTAAAGATGCCCCCACTAGCGGGGGAGGGAGAGACCCAGTACTTC. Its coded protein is CASSLKMPPLAGEGETQYF.